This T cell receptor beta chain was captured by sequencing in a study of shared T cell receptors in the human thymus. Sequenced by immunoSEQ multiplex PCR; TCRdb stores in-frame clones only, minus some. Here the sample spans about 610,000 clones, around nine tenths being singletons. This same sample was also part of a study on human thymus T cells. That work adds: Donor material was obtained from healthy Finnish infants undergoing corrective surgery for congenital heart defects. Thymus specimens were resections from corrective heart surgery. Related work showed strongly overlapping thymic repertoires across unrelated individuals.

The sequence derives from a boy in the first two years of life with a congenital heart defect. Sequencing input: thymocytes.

CDR3 DNA sequence: TGTGCCAGCTCACCAAGTGGTTACAGCCCTAATGAAAAACTGTTTTTT. Translation: CASSPSGYSPNEKLFF. The V call is TRBV18, the J call TRBJ1-4; D not certain. The CDR3 has 16 amino acids. The V end was cut by 2 bases, the J end by 3 bases, with 13 bases between. Germline V gene lookup returns CDR1 KGHSH and CDR2 LQKENI.